Below are 7 T cell receptor beta chains sequenced from a single sample in a study of cytomegalovirus exposure and HLA in healthy donors. The table came from immunoSEQ multiplex PCR; TCRdb's copy has only in-frame clones and leaves some out. The sample has some 140,000 clones; 86% are singletons. The specimen sequenced was PBMCs. These receptors originate from a man aged 18-30 years in good health and CMV-seronegative.

The chain employs TRBV19 and TRBJ1-1; a possible D gene is TRBD1 (6 bases). CDR1 and CDR2 from the germline V gene are LNHDA and SQIVND (reference sequence). V was clipped by 7 bases and J by 6 bases, with 15 bases between them. This CDR3 is built from 13 residues. The CDR3 DNA is TGTGCCAGTACCGCAGGGGTGGCCGCTGAAGCTTTCTTT. Amino acids: CASTAGVAAEAFF. Complete variable domain (other parts from reference TRBV19 and TRBJ1-1): DGGITQSPKYLFRKEGQNVTLSCEQNLNHDAMYWYRQDPGQGLRLIYYSQIVNDFQKGDIAEGYSVSREKKESFPLTVTSAQKNPTAFYLCASTAGVAAEAFFGQGTRLTVV.

J is TRBJ2-5 and V is TRBV19; D possibly corresponds to TRBD1 (6 bases). The CDR3 consists of 14 residues. V was shortened by 3 bases and J by 2 bases, with 10 bases between the two germline ends. Germline V lookup: CDR1 LNHDA, CDR2 SQIVND (reference sequence). The DNA for the CDR3 is TGTGCCAGTAGTATCACAGGGTATCAAGAGACCCAGTACTTC. Residues: CASSITGYQETQYF.

The chain links TRBV28 to TRBJ2-1; 11 bases match TRBD2. Looked up from germline, CDR1 is MDHEN and CDR2 is SYDVKM. The V segment lost 5 bases and the J segment 13 bases; nucleotides outside the gene matches: 10. The CDR3 covers 14 residues. The CDR3 loop is CASSMLLAGAAQFF. The CDR3, as DNA: TGTGCCAGCAGTATGTTACTAGCGGGAGCCGCCCAGTTCTTC.

The V call is TRBV7-9, the J call TRBJ2-1; TRBD2 agrees at 8 bases. J lost 10 bases, V lost 8 bases, and 7 bases had no gene match. Per germline, CDR1 SEHNR and CDR2 FQNEAQ (reference sequence). This CDR3 comprises 12 residues. CDR3 DNA sequence: TGTGCCAGCCTCGGGGGGGCTCGGGAGCAGTTCTTC. This sequence encodes CASLGGAREQFF.

V gene TRBV29-1 combines with J gene TRBJ2-1; possibly TRBD1 for D (5 bases). Germline values: CDR1 SQVTM, CDR2 ANQGSEA. The CDR3 is made up of 11 amino acids. The V end was cut by 7 bases, the J end by 10 bases, with 14 bases between. CDR3: CSARQTAEQFF. The CDR3 DNA reads as TGCAGCGCTCGACAGACAGCCGAGCAGTTCTTC.

J is TRBJ1-3 and V is TRBV9, with D possibly matching TRBD1 (5 bases). The germline gives CDR1 SGDLS, CDR2 YYNGEE. The length of the CDR3 is 16 residues. Trimming shortened V by 4 bases and J by 1 base, and 15 bases separated the two germline ends. Here the CDR3 DNA reads TGTGCCAGCAGCCCCCGCGGGGCCCATTCTGGAAACACCATATATTTT. It encodes CASSPRGAHSGNTIYF.

The chain recombines TRBV6-1 with TRBJ1-3, with unresolved D. The germline V gene encodes CDR1 MNHNS and CDR2 SASEGT. The CDR3 has 15 residues. V shed 5 bases and J shed 0 bases, with 11 bases lying between them. The CDR3: CASSPGSSSGNTIYF. The DNA for the CDR3 is TGTGCCAGCAGTCCCGGGTCGAGCTCTGGAAACACCATATATTTT.